The entry below gives a single T cell receptor (beta chain) sequence along with its context. The source of the sample is a study of control samples from healthy donors and cancer patients. The CDR3 runs to 11 residues. The V and J ends lost 2 bases and 8 bases respectively, with 9 bases between them. Germline V CDR1 and CDR2: GTSNPN, SVGIG (reference sequence). Only in-frame clones appear in the TCRdb table, and some are missing; sequencing was by immunoSEQ multiplex PCR. In the table there are 120,000 or so clones, around 90% of which are singletons. The chain joins TRBV30 to TRBJ1-2; D is unclear. Sequencing was carried out using blood. This sequence originates from a man aged 40-49 years in good health. The CDR3 is CAWSRDWGYTF. CDR3 DNA: TGTGCCTGGAGTAGGGATTGGGGCTACACCTTC. Drawing the rest from reference TRBV30 and TRBJ1-2, the complete variable domain is SQTIHQWPATLVQPVGSPLSLECTVEGTSNPNLYWYRQAAGRGLQLLFYSVGIGQISSEVPQNLSASRPQDRQFILSSKKLLLSDSGFYLCAWSRDWGYTFGSGTRLTVV.